Following are 10 T cell receptor beta chains from one sample sequenced in a study of control samples from healthy donors and cancer patients. The data were produced by immunoSEQ multiplex PCR, yet TCRdb's version contains in-frame clones alone and is incomplete. This sample has over 120,000 clones, with approximately 91% found just once. The sample comprised blood. The receptors shown here come from a young man in good health.

With respect to this clone: Compared with germline, one end of the junction differs, possibly owing to a read error. The rearrangement uses TRBV5-6 and TRBJ1-1; D might be TRBD1 (5 bases). Germline values: CDR1 SGHDT, CDR2 YYEEEE. This CDR3 contains 14 residues. CDR3 protein: CASTFGTVKTEAFF. The CDR3 nucleotides are TGTGCCAGCACCTTTGGGACGGTGAAAACTGAAGCTTTCTTT. Variable domain in full (rest from reference TRBV5-6 and TRBJ1-1): DAGVTQSPTHLIKTRGQQVTLRCSPKSGHDTVSWYQQALGQGPQFIFQYYEEEERQRGNFPDRFSGHQFPNYSSELNVNALLLGDSALYLCASTFGTVKTEAFFGQGTRLTVV.

J is TRBJ2-7 and V is TRBV5-1, with 11 bases aligning to TRBD1. The CDR3 has 16 amino acids. Looked up from germline, CDR1 is SGHRS and CDR2 is YFSETQ. Trimming at V came to 3 bases and at J to 2 bases, leaving 7 bases not matched to a gene. Written as DNA, the CDR3 is TGCGCCAGCAGCTCAGCCGGGACAGGGGGTGCCTACGAGCAGTACTTC. Amino acid sequence: CASSSAGTGGAYEQYF.

This chain joins TRBV2 and TRBJ1-2; TRBD1 aligns across 7 bases. V lost 10 bases, J lost 4 bases, and 9 bases stayed unmatched. The CDR3 has 13 residues. From germline, CDR1 is SNHLY and CDR2 FYNNEI. This CDR3 is CATETGRFYGYTF. In DNA, the CDR3 is TGTGCCACAGAGACAGGGCGTTTCTATGGCTACACCTTC.

This sequence joins TRBV6-2 or TRBV6-3 and TRBJ2-7, with no clear D. The V gene lost 0 bases and the J gene lost 12 bases, with 15 bases spanning the gap. Germline V gene data show CDR1 as MNHEY and CDR2 as SVGEGT. This CDR3 region has 13 residues. The CDR3 nucleotides are TGTGCCAGCAGTTACTCGACTCTTACCCTCGCGTACTTC. It translates to CASSYSTLTLAYF.

The chain carries TRBV28 and TRBJ2-2; D call uncertain. Germline loops: CDR1 MDHEN, CDR2 SYDVKM. CDR3 length equals 13 residues. Deletions cut 5 bases from V and 4 bases from J, with 8 bases between. The CDR3 nucleotides read TGTGCCAGCAGTCCCAGGAGCACCGGGGAGCTGTTTTTT. Protein sequence: CASSPRSTGELFF.

The V gene is TRBV6-1, the J gene TRBJ1-5; D perhaps matches TRBD1 (6 bases). The CDR3 is 16 residues long. V was pared by 2 bases and J by 0 bases, with 11 bases between. Germline CDR1 is MNHNS and CDR2 is SASEGT. CDR3 bases: TGTGCCAGCAGTGAACTTGGGGGCTATAGCAATCAGCCCCAGCATTTT. Protein product: CASSELGGYSNQPQHF.

About this clone itself: At one of its ends the junction is not consistent with the germline gene, which may arise from a read error. The rearrangement joins TRBV12-5 to TRBJ2-2; D is possibly TRBD2 (5 bases). CDR1 and CDR2 from the germline V gene are LGHNT and FRNRAP. CDR3 length: 13 residues. The CDR3 DNA follows: TGTGCTAGTGGTTTGGTACTTTCCGGGGAGCCGTTTTTT. Its translation: CASGLVLSGEPFF.

The chain has TRBV19 and TRBJ1-2; D uncertain. The CDR3 is 15 residues long. V was pared by 5 bases and J by 4 bases, with 17 bases between. Germline V gives CDR1 LNHDA, CDR2 SQIVND (reference sequence). The CDR3 nucleotides are TGTGCCAGTAGTTCTCGGTCCCCCGCGGGCTATGGCTACACCTTC. This codes for CASSSRSPAGYGYTF.

The V and J genes are TRBV5-5 and TRBJ2-7, with 8 bases fitting TRBD2. This CDR3 has 13 residues. After removal of 7 bases from V and 5 bases from J, the junction contained 8 bases not matched to a gene. CDR1 is SGHKS and CDR2 is YYEKEE in the germline V gene (reference sequence). CDR3 nucleotides: TGTGCCAGCCCCCGGGGGGGCGGGGACGAGCAGTACTTC. Protein product: CASPRGGGDEQYF.

The chain uses TRBV7-7 and TRBJ2-1, with TRBD2 as a possible D gene (6 bases). The CDR3 totals 16 residues. V lost 5 bases and J lost 5, with 19 bases in between. Germline V gene sequence: CDR1 SSHAT, CDR2 FNYEAQ (reference sequence). The CDR3 loop reads CASSPLGLGGDNEQFF. The CDR3 DNA sequence: TGTGCCAGCAGCCCACTTGGGTTGGGGGGAGACAATGAGCAGTTCTTC.